This TCR beta chain derives from a study of cytomegalovirus exposure and HLA in healthy donors. Study outcomes and limitations: With later analysis, a missense DCLRE1C variant became linked to TCR beta V- and J-gene trimming. Presence/absence analyses assumed roughly uniform sequencing depth across donors.

Comments on this clone: Its cognate antigen is unknown.

J lost 6 bases, V lost 7 bases, and 5 bases had no gene match. CDR3 length equals 14 residues. Germline V gene data show CDR1 as MNHNS and CDR2 as SASEGT. PCR primers comprised 60 Vbeta and 13 Jbeta primers. Profiling relied on immunoSEQ multiplex PCR, and the TCRdb table lists in-frame clones only, not all of them. The sample includes some 140,000 clones, less than 80% of them seen just once. The J gene is TRBJ1-4, the V gene TRBV6-1; 10 bases align to TRBD1. The receptor was isolated from a middle-aged man in good health and CMV-seropositive. Sequenced sample: PBMCs. The CDR3 loop reads CASNTGTGDEKLFF. The DNA for the CDR3 is TGTGCCAGCAATACCGGGACAGGGGATGAAAAACTGTTTTTT.